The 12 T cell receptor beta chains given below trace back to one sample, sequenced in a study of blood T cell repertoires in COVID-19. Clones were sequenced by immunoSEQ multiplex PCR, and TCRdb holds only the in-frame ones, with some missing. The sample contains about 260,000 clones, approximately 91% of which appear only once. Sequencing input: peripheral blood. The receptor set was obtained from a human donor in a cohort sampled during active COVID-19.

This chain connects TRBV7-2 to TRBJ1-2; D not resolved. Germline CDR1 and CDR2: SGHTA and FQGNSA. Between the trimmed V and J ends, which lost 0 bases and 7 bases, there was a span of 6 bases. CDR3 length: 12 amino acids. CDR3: CASSLARTGYTF. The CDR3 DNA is TGTGCCAGCAGCTTAGCGCGCACTGGCTACACCTTC.

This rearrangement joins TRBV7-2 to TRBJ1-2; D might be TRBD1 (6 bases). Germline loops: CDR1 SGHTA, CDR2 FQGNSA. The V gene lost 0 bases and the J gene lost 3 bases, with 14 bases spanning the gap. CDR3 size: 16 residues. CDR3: CASSLAGGRGDYGYTF. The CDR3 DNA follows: TGTGCCAGCAGCTTAGCGGGTGGCAGGGGAGACTATGGCTACACCTTC.

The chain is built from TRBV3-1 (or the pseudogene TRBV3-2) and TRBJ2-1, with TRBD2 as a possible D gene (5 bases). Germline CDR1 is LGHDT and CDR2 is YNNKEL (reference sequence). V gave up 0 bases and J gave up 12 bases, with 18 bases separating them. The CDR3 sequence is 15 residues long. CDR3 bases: TGTGCCAGCAGCCAAGAACCCGGACGCAAAGGGAGGCAGTTCTTC. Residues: CASSQEPGRKGRQFF.

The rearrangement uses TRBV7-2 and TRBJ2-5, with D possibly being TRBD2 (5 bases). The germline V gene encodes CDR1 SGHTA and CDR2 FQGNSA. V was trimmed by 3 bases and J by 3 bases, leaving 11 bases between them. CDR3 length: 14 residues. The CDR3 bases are TGTGCCAGCAGCTTGGCTAGCTCTGAAGAGACCCAGTACTTC. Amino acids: CASSLASSEETQYF.

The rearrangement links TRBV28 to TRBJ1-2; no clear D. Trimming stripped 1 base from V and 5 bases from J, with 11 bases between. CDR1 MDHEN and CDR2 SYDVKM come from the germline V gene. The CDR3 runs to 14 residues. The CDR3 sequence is CASSLLGGSYGYTF. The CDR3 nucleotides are TGTGCCAGCAGTTTATTAGGCGGTTCTTATGGCTACACCTTC.

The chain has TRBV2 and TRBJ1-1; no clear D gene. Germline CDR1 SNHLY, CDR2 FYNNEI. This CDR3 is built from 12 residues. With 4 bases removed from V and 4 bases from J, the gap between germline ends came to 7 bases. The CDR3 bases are TGTGCCAGCAGTGTATCCCTCACTGAAGCTTTCTTT. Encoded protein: CASSVSLTEAFF. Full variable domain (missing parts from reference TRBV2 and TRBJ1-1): EPEVTQTPSHQVTQMGQEVILRCVPISNHLYFYWYRQILGQKVEFLVSFYNNEISEKSEIFDDQFSVERPDGSNFTLKIRSTKLEDSAMYFCASSVSLTEAFFGQGTRLTVV.

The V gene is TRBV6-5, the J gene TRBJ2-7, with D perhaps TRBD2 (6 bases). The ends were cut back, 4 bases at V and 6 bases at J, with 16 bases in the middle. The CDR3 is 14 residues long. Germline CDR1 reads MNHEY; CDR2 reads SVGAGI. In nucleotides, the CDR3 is TGTGCCAGCAGTTTCGGACTAATTTCTGGCGAGCAGTACTTC. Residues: CASSFGLISGEQYF.

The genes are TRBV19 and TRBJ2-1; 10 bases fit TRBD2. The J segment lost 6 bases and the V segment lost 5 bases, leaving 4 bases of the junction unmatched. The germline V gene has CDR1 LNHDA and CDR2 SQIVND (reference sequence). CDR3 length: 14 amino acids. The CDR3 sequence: CASSPRTSGNEQFF. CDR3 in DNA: TGTGCCAGTAGTCCGAGGACTAGCGGCAATGAGCAGTTCTTC.

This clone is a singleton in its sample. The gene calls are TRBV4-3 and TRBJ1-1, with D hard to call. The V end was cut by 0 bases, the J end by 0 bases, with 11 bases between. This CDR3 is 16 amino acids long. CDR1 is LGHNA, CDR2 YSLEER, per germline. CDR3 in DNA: TGCGCCAGCAGCCAAGATTGGGAGGTTGTGAACACTGAAGCTTTCTTT. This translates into CASSQDWEVVNTEAFF.

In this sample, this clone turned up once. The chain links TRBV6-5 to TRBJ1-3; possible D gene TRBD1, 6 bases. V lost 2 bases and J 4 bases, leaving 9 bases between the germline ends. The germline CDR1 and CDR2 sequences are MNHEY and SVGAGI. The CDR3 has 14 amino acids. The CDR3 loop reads CASSYRGRGNTIYF. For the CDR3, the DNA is TGTGCCAGCAGTTACAGGGGGAGAGGAAACACCATATATTTT.

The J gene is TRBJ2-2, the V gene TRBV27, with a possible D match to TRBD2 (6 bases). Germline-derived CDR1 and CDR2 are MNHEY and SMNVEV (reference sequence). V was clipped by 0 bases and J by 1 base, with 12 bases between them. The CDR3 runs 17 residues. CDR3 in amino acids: CASSLSIGRGNTGELFF. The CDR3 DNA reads TGTGCCAGCAGTTTATCGATAGGGCGGGGGAACACCGGGGAGCTGTTTTTT.

CDR3 in amino acids: CASSNEINNYGYTF. CDR3 in DNA: TGTGCCAGTTCGAACGAGATAAATAACTATGGCTACACCTTC. The V gene is TRBV19, the J gene TRBJ1-2, with D hard to call. The CDR3 covers 14 residues. V gave up 8 bases and J gave up 1 base, with 14 bases separating them. Germline values: CDR1 LNHDA, CDR2 SQIVND (reference sequence).